This record covers a single T cell receptor beta chain. These data belong to a study of blood T cell repertoires in COVID-19. About the research overall: The study drew acute and convalescent COVID-19 samples from the United States, Italy and Spain. Sources were T cells, B-cell-depleted T cells, or PBMCs; the material itself was cDNA or gDNA.

Trimming removed 5 bases at V and 4 bases at J, with 14 bases between. This CDR3 spans 14 amino acids. Per the germline V gene, CDR1 is SGHAT and CDR2 is FQDESV (reference sequence). Per the original methods: Using reference gene primer amplification, nucleated cell counts were estimated. Libraries were prepared by immunoSEQ multiplex PCR; TCRdb keeps only in-frame clonotypes and omits some of them. Clone size and V and J calls were adopted from that table, with D and trimming inferred from the DNA. The data hold some 64,000 clones, with about 88% observed a single time. This sequence joins TRBV11-1 and TRBJ1-2; D is perhaps TRBD1 (6 bases). Material: peripheral blood. This TCR came from a man aged 65 to 85 with acute or convalescent COVID-19. Here the CDR3 DNA reads TGTGCCAGCAGCCTAGGCCAGGGGAGCTATGGCTACACCTTC. It encodes CASSLGQGSYGYTF.